This T cell receptor (beta chain) was sequenced during a study of breast tumors, draining lymph nodes, adjacent tissues. Broader study findings: Data only fit, rather than demonstrated, lymph node origin of most tumor T cells. Luminal-like breast cancer showed significantly higher tumor–nontumor repertoire similarity than basal-like. Data fit most tumor T cells coming from lymph node, expanding in tumor. Tumor TCR diversity was below lymph nodes but above nontumor tissue.

One entry per CDR3 protein results from TCRdb running MiXCR on the multiplex PCR reads. The sample lists 200,000 to 250,000 distinct CDR3 sequences; about 32% were seen once. The lymph nodes were axillary draining lymph nodes from breast cancer patients. This clonotype appeared a few times. Antigen unknown. The CDR3 extends over 17 amino acids. Germline loops: CDR1 LGHNA, CDR2 YSLEER. With V trimmed by 0 bases and J by 6 bases, 10 bases remained unmatched. Sequenced: axillary lymph node tissue. The V and J genes are TRBV4-3 and TRBJ2-3; 9 bases map to TRBD2. The sequence derives from a female donor with breast cancer. Some clones in this sample may be carry-over from other donors' samples. The CDR3 nucleotides read TGCGCCAGCAGCCAAGAATTAGCGGGAGAGCCCCCGGATACGCAGTATTTT. This translates into CASSQELAGEPPDTQYF.